The present T cell receptor (beta chain) was sequenced within a study of blood T cell repertoires in COVID-19. Overall study context: The United States, Italy and Spain were the sources of the acute and convalescent COVID-19 samples.

The repertoire was sequenced with immunoSEQ multiplex PCR; TCRdb's copy has only in-frame clones and lacks some. The sample records roughly 260,000 clones, approximately 86% being singletons. The germline CDR1 and CDR2 sequences are SGHTA and FQGNSA. Trimming cost V 2 bases and J 6 bases, with 6 bases left between them. The CDR3 has 12 residues. The clonotype comes from a young woman with acute or convalescent COVID-19. Material for sequencing was peripheral blood. The chain combines TRBV7-2 with TRBJ2-3; D remains ambiguous. The DNA for the CDR3 is TGTGCCAGCAGCTTATCCCCGGATACGCAGTATTTT. Translated: CASSLSPDTQYF.